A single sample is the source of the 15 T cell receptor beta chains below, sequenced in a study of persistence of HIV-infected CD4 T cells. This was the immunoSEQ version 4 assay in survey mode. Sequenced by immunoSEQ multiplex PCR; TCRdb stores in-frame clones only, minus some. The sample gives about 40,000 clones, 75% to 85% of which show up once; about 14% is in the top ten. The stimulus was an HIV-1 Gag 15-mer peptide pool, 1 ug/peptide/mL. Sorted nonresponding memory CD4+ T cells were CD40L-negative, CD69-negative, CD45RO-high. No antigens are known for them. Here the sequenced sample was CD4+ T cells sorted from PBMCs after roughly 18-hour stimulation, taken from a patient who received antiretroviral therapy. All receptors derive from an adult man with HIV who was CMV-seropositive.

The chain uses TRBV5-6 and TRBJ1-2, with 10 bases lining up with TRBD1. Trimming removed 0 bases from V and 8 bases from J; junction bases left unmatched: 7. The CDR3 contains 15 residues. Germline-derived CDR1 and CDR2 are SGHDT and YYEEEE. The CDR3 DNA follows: TGTGCCAGCAGCTTGGGGGACAGGGGCGCGCAGGGCTACACCTTC. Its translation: CASSLGDRGAQGYTF.

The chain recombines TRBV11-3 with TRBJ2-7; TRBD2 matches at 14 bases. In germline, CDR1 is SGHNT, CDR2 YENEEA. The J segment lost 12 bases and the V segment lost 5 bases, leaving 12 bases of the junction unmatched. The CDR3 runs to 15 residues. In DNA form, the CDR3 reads TGTGCCAGCAGCCAAATGGGACTAGCGGGAGAATCTGTGTACTTC. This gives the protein CASSQMGLAGESVYF. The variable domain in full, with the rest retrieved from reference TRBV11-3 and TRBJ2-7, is EAGVVQSPRYKIIEKKQPVAFWCNPISGHNTLYWYLQNLGQGPELLIRYENEEAVDDSQLPKDRFSAERLKGVDSTLKIQPAELGDSAVYLCASSQMGLAGESVYFGPGTRLTVT.

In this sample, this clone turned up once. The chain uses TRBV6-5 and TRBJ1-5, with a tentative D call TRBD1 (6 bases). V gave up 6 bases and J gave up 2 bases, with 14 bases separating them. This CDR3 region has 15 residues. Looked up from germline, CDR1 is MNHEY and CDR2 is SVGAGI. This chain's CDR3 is CASRTGAAGNQPQHF. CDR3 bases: TGTGCCAGCAGAACGGGGGCGGCGGGCAATCAGCCCCAGCATTTT.

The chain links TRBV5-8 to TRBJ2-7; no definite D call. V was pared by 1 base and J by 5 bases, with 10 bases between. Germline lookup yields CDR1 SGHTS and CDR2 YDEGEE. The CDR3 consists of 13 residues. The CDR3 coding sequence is TGTGCCAGCAGCTTGTGGCAGACACACGAGCAGTACTTC. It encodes CASSLWQTHEQYF.

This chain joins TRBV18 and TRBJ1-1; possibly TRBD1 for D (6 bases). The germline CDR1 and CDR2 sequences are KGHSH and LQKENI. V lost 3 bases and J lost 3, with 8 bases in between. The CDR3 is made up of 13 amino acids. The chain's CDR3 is CASSPNRDTEAFF. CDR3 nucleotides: TGTGCCAGCTCACCTAACAGGGACACTGAAGCTTTCTTT.

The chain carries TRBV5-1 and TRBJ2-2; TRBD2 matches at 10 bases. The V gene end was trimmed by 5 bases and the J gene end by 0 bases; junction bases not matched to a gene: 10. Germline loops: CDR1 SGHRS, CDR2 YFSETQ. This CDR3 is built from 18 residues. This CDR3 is CASRLAGGPRTNTGELFF. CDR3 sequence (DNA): TGCGCCAGCAGGTTAGCGGGGGGTCCCAGAACGAACACCGGGGAGCTGTTTTTT.

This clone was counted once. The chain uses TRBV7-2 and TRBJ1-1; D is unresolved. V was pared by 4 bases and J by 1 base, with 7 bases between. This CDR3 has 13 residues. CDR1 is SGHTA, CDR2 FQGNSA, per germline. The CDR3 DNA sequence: TGTGCCAGCAGCTCGGCGCGGAACACTGAAGCTTTCTTT. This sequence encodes CASSSARNTEAFF.

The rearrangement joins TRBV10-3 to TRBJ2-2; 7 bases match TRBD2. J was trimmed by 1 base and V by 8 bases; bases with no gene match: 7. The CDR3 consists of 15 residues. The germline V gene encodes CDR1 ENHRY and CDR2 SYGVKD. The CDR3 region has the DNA TGTGCCATCCTGGGCGGGGGAAGGAACACCGGGGAGCTGTTTTTT. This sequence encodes CAILGGGRNTGELFF.

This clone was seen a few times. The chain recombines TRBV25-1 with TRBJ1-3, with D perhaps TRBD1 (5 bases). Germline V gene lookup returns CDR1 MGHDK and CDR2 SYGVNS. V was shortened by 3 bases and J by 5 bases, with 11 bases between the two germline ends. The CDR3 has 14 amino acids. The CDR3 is CASSDPGARNTIYF. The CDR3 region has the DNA TGTGCCAGCAGTGATCCCGGGGCCCGAAACACCATATATTTT.

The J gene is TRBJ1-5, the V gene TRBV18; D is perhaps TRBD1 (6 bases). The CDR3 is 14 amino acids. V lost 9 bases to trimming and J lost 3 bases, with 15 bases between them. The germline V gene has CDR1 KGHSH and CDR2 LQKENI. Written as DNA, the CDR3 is TGTGCCAGTTCCACGGGACAAATCAATCAGCCCCAGCATTTT. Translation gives CASSTGQINQPQHF. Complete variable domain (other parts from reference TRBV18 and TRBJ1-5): NAGVMQNPRHLVRRRGQEARLRCSPMKGHSHVYWYRQLPEEGLKFMVYLQKENIIDESGMPKERFSAEFPKEGPSILRIQQVVRGDSAAYFCASSTGQINQPQHFGDGTRLSIL.

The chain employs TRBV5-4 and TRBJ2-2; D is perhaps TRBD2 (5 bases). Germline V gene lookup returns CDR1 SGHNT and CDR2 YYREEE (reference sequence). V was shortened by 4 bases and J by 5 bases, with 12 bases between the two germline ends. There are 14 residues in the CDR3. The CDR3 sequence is CASSLESGTGELFF. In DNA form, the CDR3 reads TGTGCCAGCAGCCTTGAGTCGGGAACCGGGGAGCTGTTTTTT.

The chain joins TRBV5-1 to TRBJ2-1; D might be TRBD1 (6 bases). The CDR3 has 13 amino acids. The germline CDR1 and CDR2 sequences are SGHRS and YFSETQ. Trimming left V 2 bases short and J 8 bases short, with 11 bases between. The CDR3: CASSFQGWDEQFF. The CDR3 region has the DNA TGCGCCAGCAGCTTCCAGGGGTGGGATGAGCAGTTCTTC.

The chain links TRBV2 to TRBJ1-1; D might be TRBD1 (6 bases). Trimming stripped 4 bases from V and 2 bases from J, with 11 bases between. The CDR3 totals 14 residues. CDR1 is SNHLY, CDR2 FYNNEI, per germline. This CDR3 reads CASSALRGNTEAFF. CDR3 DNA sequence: TGTGCCAGCAGTGCCCTCAGGGGAAACACTGAAGCTTTCTTT. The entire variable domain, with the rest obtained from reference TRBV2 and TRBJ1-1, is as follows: EPEVTQTPSHQVTQMGQEVILRCVPISNHLYFYWYRQILGQKVEFLVSFYNNEISEKSEIFDDQFSVERPDGSNFTLKIRSTKLEDSAMYFCASSALRGNTEAFFGQGTRLTVV.

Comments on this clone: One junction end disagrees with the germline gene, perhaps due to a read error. CDR3: CSVEADGTGGSSEQYF. CDR3 in DNA: TGCAGCGTGGAAGCCGACGGGACAGGGGGAAGTAGCGAGCAGTACTTC. V and J are TRBV29-1 and TRBJ2-7; TRBD1 matches 11 bases. The CDR3 spans 16 residues. CDR1 is SQVTM, CDR2 ANQGSEA, per germline.

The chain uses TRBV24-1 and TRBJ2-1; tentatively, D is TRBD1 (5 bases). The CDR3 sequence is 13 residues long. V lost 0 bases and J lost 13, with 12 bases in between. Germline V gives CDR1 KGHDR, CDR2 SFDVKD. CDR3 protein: CATSDLESGLQFF. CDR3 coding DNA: TGTGCCACCAGTGATTTGGAATCAGGGCTACAGTTCTTC.